The source of this T cell receptor (beta chain) is a study of beta chain features in type 1 diabetes. Study observations and caveats: High TCR expression in some cells could lead to their over-representation in cDNA sequencing. The VDJ junctions of type 1 diabetes patients carried fewer insertions and more deletions.

To note about this clone: Its target is not known.

Expressed TCRB transcripts were sequenced because the isolated RNA had all been reverse transcribed beforehand. Clones were sequenced by immunoSEQ multiplex PCR, and TCRdb holds only the in-frame ones, with some missing. The sample yields about 350,000 clones, less than 20% seen once. The sample comprised naive CD4+ T cells from blood. This TCR was sampled from a woman aged 18-29 years in good health.

Written as DNA, the CDR3 is TGTGCCAGCAGCGGGACTAGTCGGGAGACCCAGTACTTC. This translates into CASSGTSRETQYF. This chain links TRBV5-6 with TRBJ2-5; 8 bases align to TRBD2. V shed 4 bases and J 5 bases; nucleotides not matched to a gene: 4. The V gene's germline CDR1 is SGHDT and CDR2 YYEEEE. This CDR3 contains 13 residues.